These 10 T cell receptor beta chains share one sample of origin, sequenced in a study of T cell responses to AZD1222 COVID-19 vaccine listed by TCRdb under 2021. Libraries were made using the immunoSEQ multiplex PCR assay. In its TCRdb copy, this immuneACCESS table keeps in-frame sequences only and misses some clones. Where compared with another copy, unresolved V genes explain less than half of these, and the others have no known cause. Across this sample there are about 130,000 clones, with roughly 92% seen only once. Roughly 1% of the sample lies in the top ten. The time point label for this specimen denotes: about 28 days (+/-7) after the second vaccine dose. Sequences were derived from peripheral blood, sampled 28 days after the second AZD1222 dose. These receptor sequences come from an adult who received the AZD1222 COVID-19 vaccine.

CDR3 amino acids: CASSYYGTGSEAFF. In DNA form, the CDR3 reads TGTGCCAGCAGTTATTATGGGACAGGGTCCGAAGCTTTCTTT. The V gene is TRBV7-2, the J gene TRBJ1-1, with TRBD1 identical over 9 bases. Trimming took 6 bases from V and 8 from J; bases not matched to a gene: 10. The CDR3 is 14 residues long. Looked up from germline, CDR1 is SGHTA and CDR2 is FQGNSA. Based on the CDR3 plus reference TRBV7-2 and TRBJ1-1, the full variable domain is GAGVSQSPSNKVTEKGKDVELRCDPISGHTALYWYRQSLGQGLEFLIYFQGNSAPDKSGLPSDRFSAERTGGSVSTLTIQRTQQEDSAVYLCASSYYGTGSEAFFGQGTRLTVV.

The chain is built from TRBV7-2 and TRBJ1-5; D is uncertain. The V and J ends lost 3 bases and 0 bases respectively, with 6 bases between them. The CDR3 length is 14 residues. CDR1 is SGHTA and CDR2 is FQGNSA in the germline V gene. CDR3 sequence reads: CASSLDSSNQPQHF. CDR3 nucleotide sequence: TGTGCCAGCAGCTTGGACTCTAGCAATCAGCCCCAGCATTTT.

The chain combines TRBV5-5 with TRBJ1-3, with a tentative D call TRBD1 (5 bases). Trimming shortened V by 1 base and J by 0 bases, and 11 bases separated the two germline ends. Germline CDR1 SGHKS, CDR2 YYEKEE (reference sequence). The CDR3 has 16 amino acids. The CDR3: CASSLLWDLSGNTIYF. In nucleotides, the CDR3 is TGTGCCAGCAGCTTGCTGTGGGACCTCTCTGGAAACACCATATATTTT.

This rearrangement joins TRBV3-1 (or the pseudogene TRBV3-2) to TRBJ1-4, with a possible D match to TRBD1 (6 bases). V dropped 4 bases and J dropped 10 bases, with 25 bases sitting between them. CDR1 and CDR2 (germline): LGHDT, YNNKEL (reference sequence). This CDR3 is 17 amino acids long. In nucleotides, the CDR3 is TGTGCCAGCAGCCTAGGGCTTCCGGACAGCGGTTTTGGAAAACTGTTTTTT. Its translation: CASSLGLPDSGFGKLFF.

The rearrangement links TRBV7-2 to TRBJ1-6; TRBD1 might be the D (5 bases). The CDR3 runs to 14 residues. Trimming shortened V by 5 bases and J by 7 bases, and 12 bases separated the two germline ends. Germline assignment: CDR1 SGHTA and CDR2 FQGNSA. CDR3 sequence reads: CASSDRQSNSPLHF. CDR3 coding DNA: TGTGCCAGCAGCGATAGACAGTCGAATTCACCCCTCCACTTT.

The rearrangement links TRBV7-3 to TRBJ2-1, with D uncertain. The germline V gene encodes CDR1 SGHTA and CDR2 FQGTGA. This CDR3 is built from 14 residues. Trimming stripped 2 bases from V and 6 bases from J, with 11 bases between. CDR3 coding DNA: TGTGCCAGCAGCTTACTAGGATCATCCAATGAGCAGTTCTTC. This translates into CASSLLGSSNEQFF.

This clone was seen a handful of times. This chain uses TRBV3-1 (or the pseudogene TRBV3-2) with TRBJ2-1; tentatively, D is TRBD2 (5 bases). Per germline, CDR1 LGHDT and CDR2 YNNKEL (reference sequence). V shed 3 bases and J shed 8 bases, with 11 bases lying between them. The CDR3 covers 13 residues. The CDR3 DNA reads as TGTGCCAGCAGCCAGCGTAGCGTGTATGAGCAGTTCTTC. Protein sequence: CASSQRSVYEQFF.

The V and J genes are TRBV6-2 or TRBV6-3 and TRBJ2-1; 12 positions agree with TRBD2. The CDR3 has 15 amino acids. From germline, CDR1 is MNHEY and CDR2 SVGEGT. V dropped 6 bases and J dropped 4; count of bases not matched to a gene: 4. CDR3 sequence reads: CASSTGLAGYNEQFF. DNA for the CDR3: TGTGCCAGCAGCACGGGACTAGCGGGTTACAATGAGCAGTTCTTC.

This rearrangement joins TRBV7-2 to TRBJ2-7; 8 bases are shared with TRBD1. This CDR3 region has 15 residues. Germline CDR1 and CDR2: SGHTA and FQGNSA. Losses at the gene ends were 5 bases for V and 1 base for J; bases not matched to a gene: 7. In nucleotides, the CDR3 is TGTGCCAGCAGCGCCCAGACAGGGGAATCCTACGAGCAGTACTTC. It codes for CASSAQTGESYEQYF.

The chain carries TRBV18 and TRBJ1-4, with 7 bases aligning to TRBD1. This CDR3 is 15 amino acids long. The trim removed 0 bases at V and 4 bases at J, leaving 2 bases unmatched. In germline, CDR1 is KGHSH, CDR2 LQKENI. This chain's CDR3 is CASSPPRGGNEKLFF. The CDR3 DNA sequence: TGTGCCAGCTCACCACCCAGGGGGGGTAATGAAAAACTGTTTTTT.